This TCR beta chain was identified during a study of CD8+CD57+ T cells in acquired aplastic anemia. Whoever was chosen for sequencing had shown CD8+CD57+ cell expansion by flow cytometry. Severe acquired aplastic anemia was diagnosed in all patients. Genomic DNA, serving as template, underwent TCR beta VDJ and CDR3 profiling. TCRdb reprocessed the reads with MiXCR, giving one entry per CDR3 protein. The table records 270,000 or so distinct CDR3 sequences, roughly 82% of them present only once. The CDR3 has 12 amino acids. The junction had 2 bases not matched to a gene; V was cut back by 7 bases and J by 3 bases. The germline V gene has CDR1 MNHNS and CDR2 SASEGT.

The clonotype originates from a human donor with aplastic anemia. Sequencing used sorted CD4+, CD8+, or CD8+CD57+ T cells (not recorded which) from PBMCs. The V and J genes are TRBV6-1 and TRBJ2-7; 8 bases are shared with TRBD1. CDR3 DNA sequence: TGTGCCAGCAAGGGGACAGGCTACGAGCAGTACTTC. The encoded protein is CASKGTGYEQYF.